The 12 T cell receptor beta chains in this list originate from one sample, sequenced in a study of vaccination and CD4 T cells after COVID-19. Sequencing of the DNA from cultured CD4+ T cells was carried out with the Oncomine TCR Beta short-read assay. TCRdb re-analysed the PCR reads in MiXCR, keeping a single row per CDR3 protein. Of 9,000 to 15,000 distinct CDR3 sequences detected, roughly 56% appear once; the ten largest clones hold approximately 15%. This sample's treatment: approximately 10-day PBMC culture with coronavirus spike peptide pools or control peptides (ViraFEST assay). The antigens for these receptors are not known. Sequenced sample: CD4+ T cells from blood, cultured in vitro. These receptor sequences come from a human donor who had recovered from COVID-19.

This sequence joins TRBV20-1 and TRBJ2-2, with 9 bases matching TRBD2. Germline lookup yields CDR1 DFQATT and CDR2 SNEGSKA (reference sequence). CDR3 length: 14 amino acids. Unmatched junction bases numbered 3, after V lost 3 bases and J lost 4 bases. CDR3 nucleotide sequence: TGCAGTGCTAGTTTAGCGGGAGCCACCGGGGAGCTGTTTTTT. This codes for CSASLAGATGELFF.

This clonotype was seen only once. This chain connects TRBV12-3 or TRBV12-4 to TRBJ1-6, with D unclear. Trimming stripped 3 bases from V and 14 bases from J, with 14 bases between. The CDR3 totals 13 residues. The CDR3 DNA is TGTGCCAGCAGTTTTAGGAGGGTTCGAGCCCTCCACTTT. It codes for CASSFRRVRALHF.

Only a few counts were recorded for this clonotype. This chain joins TRBV19 and TRBJ2-7, with 10 bases lining up with TRBD1. CDR3 length: 16 amino acids. Germline trimming cut 5 bases from V and 2 bases from J; bases unmatched to any gene: 9. CDR1 and CDR2 (germline): LNHDA, SQIVND (reference sequence). DNA for the CDR3: TGTGCCAGTAGTCCCCTCGGGGACAGGGGTACCTACGAGCAGTACTTC. Translation gives CASSPLGDRGTYEQYF. The full variable domain, rest sourced from reference TRBV19 and TRBJ2-7, is DGGITQSPKYLFRKEGQNVTLSCEQNLNHDAMYWYRQDPGQGLRLIYYSQIVNDFQKGDIAEGYSVSREKKESFPLTVTSAQKNPTAFYLCASSPLGDRGTYEQYFGPGTRLTVT.

The chain couples TRBV29-1 to TRBJ2-5; D is perhaps TRBD1 (6 bases). Germline V CDR1 and CDR2: SQVTM, ANQGSEA. The CDR3 totals 15 residues. The V gene lost 2 bases and the J gene lost 2 bases, with 15 bases spanning the gap. CDR3 DNA: TGCAGCGTTGAACCAACACAGGGTGGGCAAGAGACCCAGTACTTC. Translation: CSVEPTQGGQETQYF.

V and J are TRBV4-1 and TRBJ2-2; weak D call: TRBD1 (6 bases). The germline V and J ends were trimmed by 0 bases and 6 bases, with 17 bases remaining between them. Germline loops: CDR1 MGHRA, CDR2 YSYEKL. The CDR3 contains 17 residues. The CDR3 spells CASSQEGAASSAGELFF. CDR3 sequence (DNA): TGCGCCAGCAGCCAAGAGGGGGCAGCGAGCTCGGCCGGGGAGCTGTTTTTT.

The chain combines TRBV18 with TRBJ1-6, with D hard to call. Germline CDR1 is KGHSH and CDR2 is LQKENI. CDR3 length equals 15 residues. V was cut by 0 bases and J by 7 bases, with 10 bases left in between. The CDR3 sequence is CASSPPPGRNSPLHF. The CDR3 nucleotides are TGTGCCAGCTCACCACCACCCGGGAGGAATTCACCCCTCCACTTT.

V and J are TRBV2 and TRBJ2-7; 9 nucleotides line up with TRBD2. V shed 8 bases, J shed 2 bases, and the junction held 13 bases outside the gene matches. This CDR3 has 16 residues. CDR1 is SNHLY and CDR2 is FYNNEI in the germline V gene. The CDR3 bases are TGTGCCAGCGGGATAAGGGCGGGAGGGCGAACCTACGAGCAGTACTTC. Translated, it gives CASGIRAGGRTYEQYF.

The chain recombines TRBV18 with TRBJ2-7; 10 bases agree with TRBD2. The germline V gene has CDR1 KGHSH and CDR2 LQKENI. There are 15 residues in the CDR3. Trimming took 0 bases from V and 3 from J; bases not matched to a gene: 2. CDR3 protein: CASSPPIAGGYEQYF. Here the CDR3 DNA reads TGTGCCAGCTCACCACCTATAGCGGGAGGCTACGAGCAGTACTTC. Full variable domain (remainder filled in from reference TRBV18 and TRBJ2-7): NAGVMQNPRHLVRRRGQEARLRCSPMKGHSHVYWYRQLPEEGLKFMVYLQKENIIDESGMPKERFSAEFPKEGPSILRIQQVVRGDSAAYFCASSPPIAGGYEQYFGPGTRLTVT.

This clonotype was seen just once. The chain joins TRBV18 to TRBJ2-7, with TRBD1 identical over 9 bases. CDR3 length equals 15 residues. V lost 5 bases and J lost 6; bases outside the gene matches: 11. The germline gives CDR1 KGHSH, CDR2 LQKENI. CDR3 region: CASSTTTQGAGEQYF. CDR3 in DNA: TGTGCCAGCTCAACAACGACACAGGGGGCGGGCGAGCAGTACTTC.

This clonotype was detected a few times. The chain carries TRBV6-2 or TRBV6-3 and TRBJ2-2, with TRBD1 matching over 7 bases. Trimming at V came to 5 bases and at J to 3 bases, leaving 15 bases not matched to a gene. The CDR3 totals 18 residues. Germline loops: CDR1 MNHEY, CDR2 SVGEGT. CDR3 sequence (DNA): TGTGCCAGCAGTGGTACCCAATCTGACAGGGCATACACCGGGGAGCTGTTTTTT. The encoded protein is CASSGTQSDRAYTGELFF.

The J gene is TRBJ2-5, the V gene TRBV30; possible D gene TRBD2, 6 bases. There are 14 residues in the CDR3. Germline values: CDR1 GTSNPN, CDR2 SVGIG (reference sequence). The V end lost 1 base, the J end lost 5 bases, and 14 bases lay between the germline ends. This CDR3 is CAWSDAGLRETQYF. As DNA, the CDR3 is TGTGCCTGGAGTGACGCGGGGCTCCGGGAGACCCAGTACTTC.

This clonotype has only a few counts. The rearrangement joins TRBV6-1 to TRBJ1-2; TRBD1 might be the D (5 bases). Germline CDR1 MNHNS, CDR2 SASEGT. The V and J ends lost 6 bases and 3 bases respectively, with 8 bases between them. There are 12 residues in the CDR3. The CDR3 nucleotides read TGTGCCAGCAGCCGGGGGGACTATGGCTACACCTTC. Its protein product is CASSRGDYGYTF.